This T cell receptor beta chain was recovered during a study of T cells expressing NK-cell markers. Study results and limitations: In four donors, these clonotypes also led the CD3+CD56-NKG2C+ fraction.

The CDR3 extends over 12 amino acids. Germline V lookup: CDR1 DFQATT, CDR2 SNEGSKA (reference sequence). The authors made TCR beta cDNA libraries by 5'RACE template switching. This switching added a universal primer site and UMIs. TCRdb re-called the 5' RACE reads, yielding one record per CDR3 amino acid sequence without DNA. The table counts about 460,000 distinct CDR3 sequences; 1.4% to 1.5% lies in the top ten. On this clonotype: What it binds is not known.

This receptor was taken from a woman aged 50 to 60 in good health. The sample taken for sequencing was blood T cells: a sorted CD56 or NKG2C T cell subset, CD4+ or CD8+ T cells, or bulk PBMC T cells (not recorded which). V gene TRBV20-1 combines with J gene TRBJ1-2; TCRdb indicates TRBD1, and absent DNA this call remains unverified. The CDR3 loop is CSAPDTHYGYTF.